The following is a T cell receptor (beta chain) sequence with its context. Its specificity is not known. PCR was performed using 60 Vbeta and 13 Jbeta primers. Generated by immunoSEQ multiplex PCR, the TCRdb table keeps only in-frame clones and is missing some. The sample includes 100,000 or so clones, more than 60% of them seen just once. This specimen belongs to a study of cytomegalovirus exposure and HLA in healthy donors. Broader study findings: Earlier analysis looked at TCR beta V segments, and most were productive about 87% or about 30% of the time.

Trimming took off 3 bases at V and 1 base at J, with 5 bases between the two ends. The CDR3 extends over 13 amino acids. The germline CDR1 and CDR2 sequences are WNHNN and SYGVQD (reference sequence). V gene TRBV10-1 combines with J gene TRBJ2-3; D call uncertain. The specimen was PBMCs. The clonotype originates from a man aged 25-40 years in good health and CMV-seronegative. The CDR3 spells CASSERGTDTQYF. As DNA, the CDR3 is TGCGCCAGCAGTGAACGGGGCACAGATACGCAGTATTTT.